The subject of this entry is one TCR beta chain. Its antigen is as yet unknown. Sequencing of the DNA from cultured CD4+ T cells was carried out with the Oncomine TCR Beta short-read assay. Cultured CD4+ T cells yielded the extracted genomic DNA. TCRdb re-called the PCR reads with MiXCR, one entry per CDR3 protein. This table has roughly 8,500 distinct CDR3 sequences, 64% appearing once. These data originate in a study of vaccination and CD4 T cells after COVID-19. Whole-study findings and limits: Convalescent patients gained a median approximately 90% of their reactive clones only post-vaccination. Within convalescent individuals, 304 out of 307 vaccine-specific clones proved to be spike mono-reactive.

Treatment indicated: approximately nine-day PBMC culture with coronavirus spike peptide pools or control peptides (ViraFEST assay). The V end was cut by 5 bases, the J end by 0 bases, with 13 bases between. Germline lookup yields CDR1 MNHNS and CDR2 SASEGT. This CDR3 is built from 16 residues. This rearrangement joins TRBV6-1 to TRBJ2-2; D is unresolved. Input material: CD4+ T cells from blood, cultured in vitro. This TCR derives from a human donor who had recovered from COVID-19. CDR3 amino acids: CASSQLQPTNTGELFF. The CDR3 nucleotides are TGTGCCAGCAGTCAACTACAGCCTACGAACACCGGGGAGCTGTTTTTT.